This record covers a single TCR beta chain. This CDR3 has 16 amino acids. The germline V and J ends were trimmed by 4 bases and 8 bases, with 18 bases remaining between them. Germline V lookup: CDR1 MNHNS, CDR2 SASEGT. Data came from immunoSEQ multiplex PCR; TCRdb stores just in-frame clones and leaves some out. The sample records about 40,000 clones, over 80% being singletons. The sample originates from a study of T cell changes during pregnancy in multiple sclerosis. The chain recombines TRBV6-1 with TRBJ1-6, with D possibly matching TRBD1 (6 bases). The origin of this receptor is a female donor in good health, enrolled as a control in a pregnancy study. The input for sequencing was peripheral blood, taken in the first trimester of pregnancy. CDR3 DNA sequence: TGTGCCAGCAGTGTAAATAGGGGGAGAGGGGATTCACCCCTCCACTTT. Its translation: CASSVNRGRGDSPLHF.